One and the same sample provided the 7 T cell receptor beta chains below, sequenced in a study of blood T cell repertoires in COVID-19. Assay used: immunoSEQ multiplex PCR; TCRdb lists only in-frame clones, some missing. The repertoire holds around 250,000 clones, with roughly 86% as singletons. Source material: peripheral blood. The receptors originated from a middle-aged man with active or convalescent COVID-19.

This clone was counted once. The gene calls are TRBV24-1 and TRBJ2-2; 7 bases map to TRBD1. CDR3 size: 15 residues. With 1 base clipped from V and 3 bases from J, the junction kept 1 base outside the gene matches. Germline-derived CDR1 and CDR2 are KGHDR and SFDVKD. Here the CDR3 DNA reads TGTGCCACCAGTGATTTCACAGGGGACACCGGGGAGCTGTTTTTT. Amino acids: CATSDFTGDTGELFF.

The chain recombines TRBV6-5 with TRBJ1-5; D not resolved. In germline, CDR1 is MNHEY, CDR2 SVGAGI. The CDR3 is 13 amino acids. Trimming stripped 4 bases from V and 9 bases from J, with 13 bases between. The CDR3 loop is CASSSGYSRPQHF. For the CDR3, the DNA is TGTGCCAGCAGTTCGGGATATAGTAGGCCCCAGCATTTT.

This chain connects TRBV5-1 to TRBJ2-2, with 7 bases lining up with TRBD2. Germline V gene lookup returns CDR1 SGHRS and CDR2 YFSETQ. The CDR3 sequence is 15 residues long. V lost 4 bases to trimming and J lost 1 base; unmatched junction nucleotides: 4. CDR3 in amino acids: CASSPGGGNTGELFF. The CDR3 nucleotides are TGCGCCAGCAGCCCCGGCGGGGGGAACACCGGGGAGCTGTTTTTT. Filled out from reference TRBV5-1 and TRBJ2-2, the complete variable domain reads KAGVTQTPRYLIKTRGQQVTLSCSPISGHRSVSWYQQTPGQGLQFLFEYFSETQRNKGNFPGRFSGRQFSNSRSEMNVSTLELGDSALYLCASSPGGGNTGELFFGEGSRLTVL.

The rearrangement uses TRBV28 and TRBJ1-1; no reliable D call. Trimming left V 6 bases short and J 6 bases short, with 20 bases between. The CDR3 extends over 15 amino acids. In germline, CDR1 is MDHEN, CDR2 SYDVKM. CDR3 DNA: TGTGCCAGCAGCTTAATTTCACGGGGAGAGGCTGAAGCTTTCTTT. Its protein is CASSLISRGEAEAFF.

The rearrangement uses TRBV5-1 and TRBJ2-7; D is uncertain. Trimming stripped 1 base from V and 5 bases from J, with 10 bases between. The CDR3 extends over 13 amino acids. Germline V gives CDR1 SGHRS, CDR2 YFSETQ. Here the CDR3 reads CASSLFQSHEQYF. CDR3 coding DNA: TGCGCCAGCAGCTTGTTCCAGTCCCACGAGCAGTACTTC.

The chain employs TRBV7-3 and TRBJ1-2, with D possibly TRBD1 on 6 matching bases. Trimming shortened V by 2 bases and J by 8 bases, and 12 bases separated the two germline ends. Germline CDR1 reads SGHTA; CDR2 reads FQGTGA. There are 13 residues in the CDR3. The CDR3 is CASSLAGARGYTF. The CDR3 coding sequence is TGTGCCAGCAGCTTAGCAGGGGCCCGCGGCTACACCTTC.

CDR3 nucleotides: TGCAGCGTCCGACAGGAAGGGACCGGGGAGCTGTTTTTT. Protein: CSVRQEGTGELFF. The chain links TRBV29-1 to TRBJ2-2; tentatively, D is TRBD1 (6 bases). Germline loops: CDR1 SQVTM, CDR2 ANQGSEA. V dropped 6 bases and J dropped 5 bases, with 13 bases sitting between them. The CDR3 has 13 amino acids.